At least ten counts were recorded for the clone carrying this TCR beta chain. The antigen is unknown. The patients chosen for sequencing had shown expansion of CD8+CD57+ cells (detected by flow cytometry). Receipt of therapy had not occurred in any patient by the time of blood sampling. The data were obtained in a study of CD8+CD57+ T cells in acquired aplastic anemia. For CDR3 and TCR beta VDJ profiling, genomic DNA was the template used. Using its own MiXCR run on the reads, TCRdb lists one record per CDR3 protein. The sample lists some 200,000 distinct CDR3 sequences; over 40% were seen once. Study results and limitations: Patients and healthy controls showed no significant CD8+ Simpson's diversity difference.

The receptor comes from a human donor with aplastic anemia. Specimen: sorted CD4+, CD8+, or CD8+CD57+ T cells (not recorded which) from PBMCs.

CDR3 region: CASSEEGGWEGAQPQHF. The CDR3 DNA follows: TGTGCCAGCAGTGAAGAAGGGGGGTGGGAGGGGGCTCAGCCCCAGCATTTT. V and J are TRBV2 and TRBJ1-5; TRBD1 agrees at 7 bases. The CDR3 totals 17 residues. Looked up from germline, CDR1 is SNHLY and CDR2 is FYNNEI. V lost 1 base, J lost 6 bases, and 12 bases stayed unmatched.